The entry below gives a single TCR beta chain sequence along with its context. The antigen is undetermined. Germline CDR1 and CDR2: SNHLY and FYNNEI. The CDR3 runs 17 residues. The V and J ends lost 4 bases and 5 bases, in that order; junction bases with no gene match: 12. The PCR had 60 Vbeta and 13 Jbeta primers. Sequencing was performed with immunoSEQ multiplex PCR; in TCRdb, only in-frame clones are kept and a portion is missing. The sample contains under 200,000 clones, 75% to 85% of which appear only once. This record belongs to a study of cytomegalovirus exposure and HLA in healthy donors. Study conclusions and caveats: A link between a missense DCLRE1C variant and TCR beta V- and J-gene trimming emerged from a later analysis.

Sample: PBMCs. The V and J genes are TRBV2 and TRBJ2-1; 9 positions match TRBD2. This TCR derives from a woman in her late teens or twenties in good health and CMV-seropositive. CDR3: CASSVKRGAEEDNEQFF. The CDR3 nucleotides are TGTGCCAGCAGTGTTAAGCGGGGGGCCGAGGAGGACAATGAGCAGTTCTTC.